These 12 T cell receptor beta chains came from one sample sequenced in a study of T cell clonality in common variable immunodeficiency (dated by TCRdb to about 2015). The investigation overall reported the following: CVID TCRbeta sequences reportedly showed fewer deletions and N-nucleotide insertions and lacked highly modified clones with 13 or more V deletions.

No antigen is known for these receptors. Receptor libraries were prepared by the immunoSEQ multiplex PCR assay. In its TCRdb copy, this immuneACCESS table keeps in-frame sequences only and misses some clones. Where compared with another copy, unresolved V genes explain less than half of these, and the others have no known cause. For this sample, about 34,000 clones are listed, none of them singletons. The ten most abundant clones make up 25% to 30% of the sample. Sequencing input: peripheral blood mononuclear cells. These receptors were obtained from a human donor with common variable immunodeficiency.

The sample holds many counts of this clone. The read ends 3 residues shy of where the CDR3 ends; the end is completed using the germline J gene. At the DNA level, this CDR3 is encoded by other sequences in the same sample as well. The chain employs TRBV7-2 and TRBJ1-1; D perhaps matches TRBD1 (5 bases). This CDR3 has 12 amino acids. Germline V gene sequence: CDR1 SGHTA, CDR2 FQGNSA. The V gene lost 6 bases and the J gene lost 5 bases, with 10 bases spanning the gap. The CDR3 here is CASSPGGTEAFF. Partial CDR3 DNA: TGTGCCAGCAGTCCGGGGGGGACTGAA.

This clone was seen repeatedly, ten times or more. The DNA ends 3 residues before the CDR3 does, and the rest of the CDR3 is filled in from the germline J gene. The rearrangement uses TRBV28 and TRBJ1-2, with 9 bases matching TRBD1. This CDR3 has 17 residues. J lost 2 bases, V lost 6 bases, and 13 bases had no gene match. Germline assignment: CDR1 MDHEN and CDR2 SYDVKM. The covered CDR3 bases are TGTGCCAGCAGCAATCGGACAGGGGATGCCACGAACTATGGC. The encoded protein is CASSNRTGDATNYG. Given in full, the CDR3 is CASSNRTGDATNYGYTF.

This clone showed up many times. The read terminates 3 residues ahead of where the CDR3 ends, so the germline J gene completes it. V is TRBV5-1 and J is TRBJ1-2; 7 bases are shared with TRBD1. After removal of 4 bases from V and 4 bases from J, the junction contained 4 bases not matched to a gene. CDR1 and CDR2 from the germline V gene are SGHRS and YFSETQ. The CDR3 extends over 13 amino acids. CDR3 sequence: CASSGTAFYGYTF. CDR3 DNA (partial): TGCGCCAGCAGCGGGACAGCTTTCTATGGC.

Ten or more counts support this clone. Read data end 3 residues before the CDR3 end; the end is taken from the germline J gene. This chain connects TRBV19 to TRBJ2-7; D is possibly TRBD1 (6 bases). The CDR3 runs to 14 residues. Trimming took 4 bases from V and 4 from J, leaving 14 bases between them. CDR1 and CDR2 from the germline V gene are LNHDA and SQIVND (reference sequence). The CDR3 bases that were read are TGTGCCAGTAGTAGAGGAGACAGGACTTACGAG. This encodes CASSRGDRTYE. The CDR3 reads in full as CASSRGDRTYEQYF.

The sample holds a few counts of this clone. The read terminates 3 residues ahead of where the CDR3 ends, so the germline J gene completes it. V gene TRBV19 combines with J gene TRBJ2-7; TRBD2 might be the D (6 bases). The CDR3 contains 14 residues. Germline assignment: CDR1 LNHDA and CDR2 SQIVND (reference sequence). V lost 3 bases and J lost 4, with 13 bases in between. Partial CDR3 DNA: TGTGCCAGTAGTATGAACGGGGGAGGTTACGAG. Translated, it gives CASSMNGGGYE. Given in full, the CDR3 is CASSMNGGGYEQYF.

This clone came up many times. The sequenced CDR3 bases are TGTGCCAGCAGCTTCGGTCTGAGGGCGACTAATGAAAAA. Its translation is CASSFGLRATNEK. The complete CDR3 reads CASSFGLRATNEKLFF. The chain has TRBV5-4 and TRBJ1-4; D is uncertain. Read data end 3 residues before the CDR3 end; the end is taken from the germline J gene. V lost 2 bases and J 2 bases, leaving 13 bases between the germline ends. Per the germline V gene, CDR1 is SGHNT and CDR2 is YYREEE (reference sequence). CDR3 length: 16 amino acids.

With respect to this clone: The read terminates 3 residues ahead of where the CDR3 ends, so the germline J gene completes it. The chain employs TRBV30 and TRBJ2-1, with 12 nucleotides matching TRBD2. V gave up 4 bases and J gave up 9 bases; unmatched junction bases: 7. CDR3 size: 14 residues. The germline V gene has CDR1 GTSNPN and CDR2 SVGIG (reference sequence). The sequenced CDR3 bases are TGTGCCTGGAACCGACTAGCGGGAGAAAGTGAG. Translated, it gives CAWNRLAGESE. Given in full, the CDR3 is CAWNRLAGESEQFF.

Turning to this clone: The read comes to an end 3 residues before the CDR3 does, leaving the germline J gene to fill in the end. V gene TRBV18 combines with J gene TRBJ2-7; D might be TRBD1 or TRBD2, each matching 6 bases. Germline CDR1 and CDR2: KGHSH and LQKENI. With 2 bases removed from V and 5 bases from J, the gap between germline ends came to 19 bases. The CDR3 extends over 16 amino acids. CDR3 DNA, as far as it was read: TGTGCCAGCTCACCATTCCCCGACAGGAGGAGGGACGAG. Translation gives CASSPFPDRRRDE. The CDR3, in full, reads CASSPFPDRRRDEQYF.

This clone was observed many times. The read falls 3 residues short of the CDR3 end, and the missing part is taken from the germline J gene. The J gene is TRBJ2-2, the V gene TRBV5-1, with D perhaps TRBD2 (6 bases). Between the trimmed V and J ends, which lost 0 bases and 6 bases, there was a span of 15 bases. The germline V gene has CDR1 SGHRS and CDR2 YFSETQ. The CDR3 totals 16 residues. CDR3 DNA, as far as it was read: TGCGCCAGCAGCTTGGAGGAGGGGAGAGTTGCCGGGGAG. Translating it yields CASSLEEGRVAGE. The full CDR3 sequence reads CASSLEEGRVAGELFF.

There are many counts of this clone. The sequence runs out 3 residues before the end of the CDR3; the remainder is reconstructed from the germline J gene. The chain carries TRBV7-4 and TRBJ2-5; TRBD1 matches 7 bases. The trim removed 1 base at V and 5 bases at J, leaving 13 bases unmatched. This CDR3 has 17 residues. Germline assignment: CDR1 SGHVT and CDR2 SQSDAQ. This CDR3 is CASSLDRYGCRGETQYF. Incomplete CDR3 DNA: TGTGCCAGCAGCTTAGATCGGTATGGCTGCAGGGGGGAGACC.

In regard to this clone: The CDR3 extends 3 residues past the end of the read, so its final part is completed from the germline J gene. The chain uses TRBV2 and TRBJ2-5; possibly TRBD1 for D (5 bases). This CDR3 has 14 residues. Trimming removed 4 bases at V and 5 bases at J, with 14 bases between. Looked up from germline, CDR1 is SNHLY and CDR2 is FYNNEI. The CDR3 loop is CASSAQQVGETQYF. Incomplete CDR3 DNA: TGTGCCAGCAGTGCACAACAGGTGGGGGAGACC.

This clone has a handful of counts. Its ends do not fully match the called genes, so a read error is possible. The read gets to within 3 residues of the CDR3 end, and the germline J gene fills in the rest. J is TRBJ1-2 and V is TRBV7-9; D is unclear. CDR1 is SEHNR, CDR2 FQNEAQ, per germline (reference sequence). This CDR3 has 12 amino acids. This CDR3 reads CSSSPGGQGYTF. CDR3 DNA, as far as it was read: TGTTCCAGCAGCCCAGGAGGGCAGGGC.